This TCR beta chain was identified in a study of cytomegalovirus exposure and HLA in healthy donors. The study's findings and limits: TRBV6-2, TRBV6-3 and some other V segments were unresolvable in 87-base-pair reads. Across donors, sequencing depth was assumed by presence/absence analyses to be roughly uniform.

Remarks on this clone: Antigen specificity is unknown.

13 Jbeta primers and 60 Vbeta primers were used for the PCR. Assay used: immunoSEQ multiplex PCR; TCRdb lists only in-frame clones, some missing. This repertoire shows approximately 74,000 clones, approximately 78% found once; its top ten account for approximately 9.9%. From germline, CDR1 is SGDLS and CDR2 YYNGEE. Trimming left V 0 bases short and J 3 bases short, with 10 bases between. The CDR3 is 15 residues long. The gene calls are TRBV9 and TRBJ2-1; D is possibly TRBD2 (5 bases). The clonotype originates from a man between 35 and 55 years old in good health and CMV-seronegative. Input material: PBMCs. The CDR3 reads CASSVGLAFYNEQFF. In DNA, the CDR3 is TGTGCCAGCAGCGTAGGGCTAGCTTTCTACAATGAGCAGTTCTTC.